This T cell receptor (beta chain) appears in the sequencing data of a study of Ad26.COV2.S vaccination and SARS-CoV-2 variants. Treatment indicated: 15 to 20 received Ad26.COV2.S at low or high dose, single or two shots; a few received placebo; per-sample allocation not given. Following the first vaccine or placebo injection, samples were taken on day 63. This vaccine is an Ad26 vector that expresses the Wuhan-strain SARS-CoV-2 spike. Clones were read by immunoSEQ multiplex PCR, and TCRdb kept only the in-frame ones, dropping some. The table shows about 390,000 clones, with 80% to 90% occurring only once. The TCR sequence derives from a person aged 18 to 59 who received the Ad26.COV2.S COVID-19 vaccine or a placebo. This specimen consisted of peripheral blood, obtained in a trial of Ad26.COV2.S vaccine versus placebo.

CDR3 residues: CASRPGPPNTEAFF. The CDR3 region has the DNA TGTGCCAGCAGGCCGGGACCGCCGAACACTGAAGCTTTCTTT. The rearrangement uses TRBV2 and TRBJ1-1; TRBD1 is a possible D gene (5 bases). The ends were cut back, 6 bases at V and 1 base at J, with 12 bases in the middle. The CDR3 sequence is 14 residues long. Germline CDR1 and CDR2: SNHLY and FYNNEI.